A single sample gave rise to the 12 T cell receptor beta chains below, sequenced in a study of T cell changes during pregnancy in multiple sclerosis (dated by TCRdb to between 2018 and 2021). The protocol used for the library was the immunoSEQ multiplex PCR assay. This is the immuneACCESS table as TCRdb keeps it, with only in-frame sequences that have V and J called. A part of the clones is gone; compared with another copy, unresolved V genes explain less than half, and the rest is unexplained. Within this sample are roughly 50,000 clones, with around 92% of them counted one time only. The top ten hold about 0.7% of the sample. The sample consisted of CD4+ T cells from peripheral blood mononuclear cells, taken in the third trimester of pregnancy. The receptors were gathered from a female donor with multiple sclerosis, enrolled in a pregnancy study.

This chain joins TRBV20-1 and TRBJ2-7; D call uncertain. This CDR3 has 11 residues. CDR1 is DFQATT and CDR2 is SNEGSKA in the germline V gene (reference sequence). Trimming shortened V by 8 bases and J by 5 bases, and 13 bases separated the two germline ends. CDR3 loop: CSFREEHEQYF. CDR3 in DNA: TGCAGTTTTCGCGAGGAACACGAGCAGTACTTC.

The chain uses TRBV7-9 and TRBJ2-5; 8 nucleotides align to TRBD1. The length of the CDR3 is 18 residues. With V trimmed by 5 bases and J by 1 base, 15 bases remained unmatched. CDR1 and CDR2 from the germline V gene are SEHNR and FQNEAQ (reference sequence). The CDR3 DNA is TGTGCCAGCAGCCCCCTCTGGACAGGGTCCCCCCCCCAAGAGACCCAGTACTTC. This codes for CASSPLWTGSPPQETQYF.

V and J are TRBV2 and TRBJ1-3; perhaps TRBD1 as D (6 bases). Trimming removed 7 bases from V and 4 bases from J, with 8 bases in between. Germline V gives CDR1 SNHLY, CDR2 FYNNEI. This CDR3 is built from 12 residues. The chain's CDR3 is CASNGQGNTIYF. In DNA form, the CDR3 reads TGTGCCAGCAATGGACAGGGAAACACCATATATTTT.

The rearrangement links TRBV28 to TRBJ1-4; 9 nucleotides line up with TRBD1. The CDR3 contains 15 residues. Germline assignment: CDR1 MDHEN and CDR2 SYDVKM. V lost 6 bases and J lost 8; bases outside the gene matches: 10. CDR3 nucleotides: TGTGCCAGCAGGAATAGGGGGACAGGGACCGAAAAACTGTTTTTT. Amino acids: CASRNRGTGTEKLFF. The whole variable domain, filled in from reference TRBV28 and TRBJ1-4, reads DVKVTQSSRYLVKRTGEKVFLECVQDMDHENMFWYRQDPGLGLRLIYFSYDVKMKEKGDIPEGYSVSREKKERFSLILESASTNQTSMYLCASRNRGTGTEKLFFGSGTQLSVL.

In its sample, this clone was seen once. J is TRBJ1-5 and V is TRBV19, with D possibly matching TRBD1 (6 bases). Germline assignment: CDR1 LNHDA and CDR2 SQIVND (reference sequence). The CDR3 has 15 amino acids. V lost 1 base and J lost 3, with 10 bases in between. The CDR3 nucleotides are TGTGCCAGTAGTATAGCGGACAGATTCAATCAGCCCCAGCATTTT. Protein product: CASSIADRFNQPQHF.

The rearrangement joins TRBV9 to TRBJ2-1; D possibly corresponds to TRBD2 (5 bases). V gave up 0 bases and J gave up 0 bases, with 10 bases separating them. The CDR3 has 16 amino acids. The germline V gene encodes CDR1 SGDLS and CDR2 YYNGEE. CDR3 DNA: TGTGCCAGCAGCGTAGTCGGCGGGCTCTCCTACAATGAGCAGTTCTTC. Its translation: CASSVVGGLSYNEQFF.

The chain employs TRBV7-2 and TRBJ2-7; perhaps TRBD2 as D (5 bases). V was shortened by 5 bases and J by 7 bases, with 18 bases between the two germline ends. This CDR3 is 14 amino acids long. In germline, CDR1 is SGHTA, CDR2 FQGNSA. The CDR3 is CASSPNVGNVEQYF. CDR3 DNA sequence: TGTGCCAGCAGCCCAAACGTCGGGAATGTTGAGCAGTACTTC.

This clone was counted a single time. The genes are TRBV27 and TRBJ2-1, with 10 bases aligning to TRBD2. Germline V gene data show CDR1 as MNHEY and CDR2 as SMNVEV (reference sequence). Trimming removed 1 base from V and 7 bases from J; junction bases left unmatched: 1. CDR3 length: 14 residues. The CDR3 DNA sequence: TGTGCCAGCAGTTTATTACTAGCGGGAAATGAGCAGTTCTTC. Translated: CASSLLLAGNEQFF.

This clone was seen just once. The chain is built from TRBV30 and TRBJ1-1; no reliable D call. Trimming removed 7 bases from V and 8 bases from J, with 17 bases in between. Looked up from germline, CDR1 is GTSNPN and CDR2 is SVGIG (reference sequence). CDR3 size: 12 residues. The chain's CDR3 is CAYALGTTEAFF. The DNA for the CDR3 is TGTGCCTACGCTCTGGGCACCACCGAAGCTTTCTTT.

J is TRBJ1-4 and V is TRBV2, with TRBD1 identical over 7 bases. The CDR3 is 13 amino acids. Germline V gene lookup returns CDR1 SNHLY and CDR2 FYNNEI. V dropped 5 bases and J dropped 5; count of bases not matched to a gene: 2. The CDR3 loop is CASSRDRNEKLFF. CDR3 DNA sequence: TGTGCCAGCAGTCGGGACAGAAATGAAAAACTGTTTTTT.

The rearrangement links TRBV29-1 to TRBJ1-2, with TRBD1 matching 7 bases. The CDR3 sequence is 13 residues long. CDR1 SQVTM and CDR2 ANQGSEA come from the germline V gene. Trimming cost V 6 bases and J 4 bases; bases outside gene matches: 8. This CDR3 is CSVQKQGTYGYTF. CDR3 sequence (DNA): TGCAGCGTACAAAAACAGGGGACCTATGGCTACACCTTC.

CDR3: CASGLGASGAYEQYF. CDR3 DNA sequence: TGTGCCAGCGGACTGGGGGCTAGCGGAGCCTACGAGCAGTACTTC. This rearrangement joins TRBV4-2 to TRBJ2-7, with D possibly being TRBD2 (7 bases). The CDR3 has 15 amino acids. Germline V gene lookup returns CDR1 LGHNA and CDR2 YNFKEQ. The V and J ends lost 8 bases and 2 bases respectively, with 19 bases between them.